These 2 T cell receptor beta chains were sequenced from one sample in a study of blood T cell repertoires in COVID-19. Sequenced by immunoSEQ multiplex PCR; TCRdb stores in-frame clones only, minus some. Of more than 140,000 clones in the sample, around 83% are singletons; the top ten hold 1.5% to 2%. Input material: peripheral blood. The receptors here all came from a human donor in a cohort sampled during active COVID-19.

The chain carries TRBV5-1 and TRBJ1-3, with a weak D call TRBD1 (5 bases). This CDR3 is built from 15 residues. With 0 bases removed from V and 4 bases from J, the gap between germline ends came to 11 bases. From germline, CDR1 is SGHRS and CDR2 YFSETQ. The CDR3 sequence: CASSLAGGSGNTIYF. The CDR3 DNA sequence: TGCGCCAGCAGCTTGGCCGGGGGTTCCGGAAACACCATATATTTT.

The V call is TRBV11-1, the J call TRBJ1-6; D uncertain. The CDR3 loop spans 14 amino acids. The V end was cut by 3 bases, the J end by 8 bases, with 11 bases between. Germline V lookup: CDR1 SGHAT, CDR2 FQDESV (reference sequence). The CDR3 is CASSLDRRDSPLHF. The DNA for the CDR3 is TGTGCCAGCAGCTTGGACCGGAGGGATTCACCCCTCCACTTT.